The 2 T cell receptor beta chains below were found in one sample sequenced in a study of T cells in tuberculosis. Time point: new active TB diagnosis, blood taken before or within 7 days of starting treatment. TCRdb's copy holds only in-frame clones and misses some; the assay was immunoSEQ multiplex PCR. This table has roughly 34,000 clones, 86% appearing once. The sample consisted of PBMCs, taken at tuberculosis diagnosis. The receptor set was obtained from an adult with tuberculosis.

The chain employs TRBV5-4 and TRBJ2-7; the match to TRBD1 covers 8 bases. The CDR3 is 14 residues long. Germline lookup yields CDR1 SGHNT and CDR2 YYREEE (reference sequence). V trimming: 5 bases; J trimming: 2 bases; junction bases outside the gene matches: 6. CDR3 residues: CASSPGQGPYEQYF. CDR3 bases: TGTGCCAGCAGTCCTGGACAGGGCCCCTACGAGCAGTACTTC.

J is TRBJ2-1 and V is TRBV7-8, with 14 bases fitting TRBD2. The length of the CDR3 is 18 residues. Germline CDR1 is SGHVS and CDR2 is FQNEAQ. Germline trimming cut 5 bases from V and 11 bases from J; bases unmatched to any gene: 17. CDR3 loop: CASSLGLAGGRDNRKQFF. The CDR3 coding sequence is TGTGCCAGCAGCCTAGGACTAGCGGGGGGCCGGGACAATAGGAAGCAGTTCTTC.